This is a list of T cell receptor beta chains from one sample in a study of beta chain features in type 1 diabetes. Profiled with immunoSEQ multiplex PCR; TCRdb holds only in-frame clones, not every one. Here the sample spans 95,000 to 150,000 clones, roughly 15% being singletons. Sequenced sample: central memory CD4+ T cells from blood. All receptors come from a man younger than 40 with type 1 diabetes. CDR3s include the opening cysteine and the closing phenylalanine or tryptophan. A D gene is named only where the DNA matches it firmly. A clone size is listed for some rows: how often the clone was seen (once, few, many), or a class if it is expanded.

TRBV6-1	TRBD2	few	14	TRBJ2-5	TGTGCCAGCTGTGATAGCGGGGGGGAAGAGACCCAGTACTTC	CASCDSGGEETQYF
TRBV6-5	TRBD1	NA	15	TRBJ1-2	TGTGCCAGCAGTTACTCGAGGGGACAGGGGAATGGCTACACCTTC	CASSYSRGQGNGYTF
TRBV7-2	NA	many	14	TRBJ2-3	TGTGCCAGCATCCAAGAGCCCCGAGGAGATACGCAGTATTTT	CASIQEPRGDTQYF
TRBV7-2	NA	many	13	TRBJ2-5	TGTGCCAGCAGCTCCGGACAGCAAGAGACCCAGTACTTC	CASSSGQQETQYF
TRBV11-2	TRBD2	NA	13	TRBJ2-4	TGTGCCAGCAGCTTAGCGGGGGGGCACATTCAGTACTTC	CASSLAGGHIQYF
TRBV7-2	TRBD1	once	14	TRBJ1-4	TGTGCCAGCAGCTTGACAGGGGCCGGTGAAAAACTGTTTTTT	CASSLTGAGEKLFF
TRBV18	NA	few	15	TRBJ2-2	TGTGCCAGCTCTCCTGTCCAGAGTGGTACCGGGGAGCTGTTTTTT	CASSPVQSGTGELFF
TRBV6-5	NA	NA	14	TRBJ2-1	TGTGCCAGCAGTTACGATCACGAAAACAATGAGCAGTTCTTC	CASSYDHENNEQFF
TRBV29-1	TRBD1	many	12	TRBJ2-1	TGCAGCGTAGGACAGGGCGGCAATGAGCAGTTCTTC	CSVGQGGNEQFF
TRBV2	TRBD1	few	14	TRBJ2-1	TGTGCCAGCAGAGGGACAGGGGGCTGGAATGAGCAGTTCTTC	CASRGTGGWNEQFF
TRBV11-3	NA	NA	12	TRBJ2-5	TGTGCCAGCAGCTTAGTTGGAGAGACCCAGTACTTC	CASSLVGETQYF
TRBV7-7	NA	NA	14	TRBJ2-2	TGTGCTAGCAGCTTAGCGGTTTCGAGTAATGAGCTGTTTTTT	CASSLAVSSNELFF
TRBV15	TRBD1	many	16	TRBJ1-6	TGTGCCACCACAAAGGGGCTCGACAGGGGAGGTTCACCCCTCCACTTT	CATTKGLDRGGSPLHF
TRBV9	NA	NA	13	TRBJ2-3	TGTGCCAGCAGCGTAGTTCGGTCAGATACGCAGTATTTT	CASSVVRSDTQYF
TRBV5-1	NA	NA	17	TRBJ1-2	TGCGCCAGCAGAACAAACGGGCGGCAGGGGACGCATTATGGCTACACCTTC	CASRTNGRQGTHYGYTF
TRBV28	TRBD1	NA	15	TRBJ2-7	TGTGCCAGCAGTGCCCCCGGGACAGGGGCCTACGAGCAGTACTTC	CASSAPGTGAYEQYF
TRBV7-9	NA	few	15	TRBJ1-3	TGTGCCAGCAGCTTTGCCCAAGGCTTTGGAAACACCATATATTTT	CASSFAQGFGNTIYF
TRBV4-2	NA	NA	17	TRBJ2-7	TGTGCCAGCAGCCAATCGTTTCGGACGGAGCCTTCCTACGAGCAGTACTTC	CASSQSFRTEPSYEQYF
TRBV7-9	NA	NA	12	TRBJ2-7	TGTGCCTCCTCCCGGCAAGCAGAAGAGCAGTACTTC	CASSRQAEEQYF
TRBV6-5	NA	NA	13	TRBJ1-1	TGTGCCAGCAGTTACGGGAGGGACACTGAAGCTTTCTTT	CASSYGRDTEAFF
TRBV7-3	NA	NA	14	TRBJ2-1	TGTGCCAGCAGCCCTATGCCAGGGGGGCATGAGCAGTTCTTC	CASSPMPGGHEQFF
TRBV19	NA	few	15	TRBJ2-7	TGTGCCAGTAGTATTTGGAGGGGAGGCTCCTACGAGCAGTACTTC	CASSIWRGGSYEQYF
TRBV14	NA	NA	15	TRBJ1-2	TGTGCCAGCAGCCAAGTACCCTCCGGGGGCTATGGCTACACCTTC	CASSQVPSGGYGYTF
TRBV2	TRBD1	few	12	TRBJ1-2	TGTGCCAGCAGGCAGGACAGGGAAGGCTACACCTTC	CASRQDREGYTF
TRBV7-2	NA	NA	13	TRBJ2-6	TGTGCCAGCAGCTTAGCGCGTGACAACGTCCTGACTTTC	CASSLARDNVLTF
TRBV25-1	TRBD1	NA	16	TRBJ1-2	TGTGCCAGCAGTCGTTCAGGGGGCGCGGTAATCTATGGCTACACCTTC	CASSRSGGAVIYGYTF
TRBV29-1	NA	NA	13	TRBJ1-1	TGCAGCGTTGAGGAAGAAATGAACACTGAAGCTTTCTTT	CSVEEEMNTEAFF
TRBV9	NA	few	14	TRBJ1-1	TGTGCCATCAGCGTAGGGTCGGGGATAACTGAAGCTTTCTTT	CAISVGSGITEAFF
TRBV6-5	TRBD1	NA	14	TRBJ1-5	TGTGCCAGCAGTTCGACAGGGGCCAATCAGCCCCAGCATTTT	CASSSTGANQPQHF
TRBV4-2	NA	few	12	TRBJ1-5	TGTGCCAGCAGCCGAGACAATCAGCCCCAGCATTTT	CASSRDNQPQHF
TRBV5-6	NA	few	12	TRBJ2-5	TGTGCCAGCAGCCGACCCTCGGAGACCCAGTACTTC	CASSRPSETQYF
TRBV21-1	NA	few	15	TRBJ2-7	TGTGCCAGCAGAAAACTGGGGACCGAGGCCTACGAGCAGTACTTC	CASRKLGTEAYEQYF
TRBV30	NA	NA	17	TRBJ2-2	TGTGCCCTTAGGACGCCCCCAAAGGAACTAGAGGGCGGGGAGCTGTTTTTT	CALRTPPKELEGGELFF
TRBV9	NA	few	14	TRBJ1-4	TGTGCCAGCAGCCCTCGTACTAGTCGTGAAAAACTGTTTTTT	CASSPRTSREKLFF
TRBV7-9	TRBD1	many	15	TRBJ2-1	TGTGCCAGCAGCTCCAGAGGGACAGTCTACAATGAGCAGTTCTTC	CASSSRGTVYNEQFF
TRBV25-1	NA	NA	15	TRBJ2-2	TGTGCCAGCAGTGACCCGGGACCTAACACCGGGGAGCTGTTTTTT	CASSDPGPNTGELFF
TRBV2	TRBD1	few	14	TRBJ1-2	TGTGCCAGCAGTGAAGGTGGCAGGGGGCATGGCTACACCTTC	CASSEGGRGHGYTF
TRBV25-1	NA	few	12	TRBJ2-7	TGTGCCAGCAGTGAAGACACCTACGAGCAGTACTTC	CASSEDTYEQYF
TRBV5-4	NA	many	14	TRBJ2-1	TGTGCCAGCAGCTTGAAGGGGGCCTACAATGAGCAGTTCTTC	CASSLKGAYNEQFF
TRBV13	TRBD1	few	14	TRBJ1-1	TGTGCCAGCAGGAGGACAGGGGTAAACACTGAAGCTTTCTTT	CASRRTGVNTEAFF
TRBV15	NA	NA	15	TRBJ2-1	TGTGCCACCAGCAGAGAGTTTAGCTCCTACAATGAGCAGTTCTTC	CATSREFSSYNEQFF
TRBV11-2	NA	NA	13	TRBJ1-5	TGTGCCAGCAGCTTAGCAGGGTTTCAGCCCCAGCATTTT	CASSLAGFQPQHF
TRBV30	NA	NA	14	TRBJ1-2	TGTGCCTGGACAGTCCAAAGGGGAGGTGATGGCTACACCTTC	CAWTVQRGGDGYTF
TRBV7-9	NA	few	15	TRBJ2-5	TGTGCCAGCAGCCACATACTCGCCAGCGAAGAGACCCAGTACTTC	CASSHILASEETQYF
TRBV4-3	TRBD1	many	14	TRBJ1-6	TGCGCCAGCAGTCGACAGGGAGGTAATTCACCCCTCCACTTT	CASSRQGGNSPLHF
TRBV15	NA	few	13	TRBJ2-1	TGTGCCACCAGTCCGGGGCGCTACAATGAGCAGTTCTTC	CATSPGRYNEQFF
TRBV7-2	TRBD1	NA	16	TRBJ2-1	TGTGCCAGCAGCTATGCCGGGACAGTCGGTTACAATGAGCAGTTCTTC	CASSYAGTVGYNEQFF
TRBV4-3	TRBD1	NA	17	TRBJ1-4	TGCGCCAGCAGCCAAGAGACGAGACAGGGCTATAATGAAAAACTGTTTTTT	CASSQETRQGYNEKLFF
TRBV4-2	TRBD2	NA	20	TRBJ2-4	TGTGCCAGCAGCCGAGTCTCGGGACTAGCGGGGGGGCCGGGCAAAAACATTCAGTACTTC	CASSRVSGLAGGPGKNIQYF
TRBV7-9	NA	NA	15	TRBJ1-4	TGTGCCAGCAGCGAACGGGCGGCAACTAATGAAAAACTGTTTTTT	CASSERAATNEKLFF
TRBV19	NA	NA	15	TRBJ2-1	TGTGCCAGTCGGTGGGGGTCAGGGGAATCACCTGAGCAGTTCTTC	CASRWGSGESPEQFF
TRBV4-3	NA	few	14	TRBJ2-3	TGCGCCAGCAGCTTAGACAGGAACACAGATACGCAGTATTTT	CASSLDRNTDTQYF
TRBV7-8	TRBD2	NA	13	TRBJ2-1	TGTGCCAGCAGCGACCCGGGACTAGCGGGGCAGTTCTTC	CASSDPGLAGQFF
TRBV7-2	TRBD2	few	16	TRBJ2-7	TGTGCCAGCAGCTTAGTAGGGAGGGCCCGTAACTACGAGCAGTACTTC	CASSLVGRARNYEQYF
TRBV9	TRBD2	NA	20	TRBJ2-5	TGTGCCAGCAGCCCTGTTTCCTCCGGGGTGACTAGCGGGGGTTCGGAGACCCAGTACTTC	CASSPVSSGVTSGGSETQYF
TRBV6-6	NA	NA	14	TRBJ1-6	TGTGCCAGCAGTTTTGGGGTAAACAGTTCACCCCTCCACTTT	CASSFGVNSSPLHF
TRBV7-2	NA	few	13	TRBJ1-5	TGTGCCAGCAGCTTAGGTGAGAACCAGCCCCAGCATTTT	CASSLGENQPQHF